This T cell receptor (beta chain) was sequenced in a study of patients with pleural tuberculosis. The germline gives CDR1 SGDLS, CDR2 YYNGEE. This CDR3 is 18 amino acids long. The ends were cut back, 4 bases at V and 5 bases at J, with 27 bases in the middle. MiXCR was run by TCRdb on the reads, yielding one entry per CDR3 protein. Of 29,000 or so distinct CDR3 sequences listed, 18% are singletons. Sequencing input: peripheral blood. The receptor was isolated from a human donor with pleural tuberculosis. The V and J genes are TRBV9 and TRBJ2-5; D not resolved. The chain's CDR3 is CASSPTPHIAVIGETQYF. CDR3 coding DNA: TGTGCCAGCAGCCCCACACCACATATAGCCGTGATTGGGGAGACCCAGTACTTC.